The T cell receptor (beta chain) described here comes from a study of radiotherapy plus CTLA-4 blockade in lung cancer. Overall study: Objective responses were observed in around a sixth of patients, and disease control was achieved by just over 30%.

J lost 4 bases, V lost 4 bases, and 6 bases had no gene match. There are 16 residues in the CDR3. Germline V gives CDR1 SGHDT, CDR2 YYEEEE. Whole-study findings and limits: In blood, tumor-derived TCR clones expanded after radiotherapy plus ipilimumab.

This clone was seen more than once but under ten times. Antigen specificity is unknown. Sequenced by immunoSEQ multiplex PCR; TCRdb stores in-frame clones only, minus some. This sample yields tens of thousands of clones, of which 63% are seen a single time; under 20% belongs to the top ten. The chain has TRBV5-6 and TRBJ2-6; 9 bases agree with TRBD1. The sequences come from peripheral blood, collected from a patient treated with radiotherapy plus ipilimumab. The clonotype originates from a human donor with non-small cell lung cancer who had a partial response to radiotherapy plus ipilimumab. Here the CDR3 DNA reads TGTGCCAGCAGCACCCGGACAGGGGCCGGGGCCAACGTCCTGACTTTC. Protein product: CASSTRTGAGANVLTF. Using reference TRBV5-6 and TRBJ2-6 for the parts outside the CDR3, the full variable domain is DAGVTQSPTHLIKTRGQQVTLRCSPKSGHDTVSWYQQALGQGPQFIFQYYEEEERQRGNFPDRFSGHQFPNYSSELNVNALLLGDSALYLCASSTRTGAGANVLTFGAGSRLTVL.